Presented here are 19 T cell receptor beta chains from one specimen sequenced in a study of siplizumab effects on memory and regulatory T cells (dated by TCRdb to 2018 to 2020). Library preparation employed the immunoSEQ multiplex PCR assay. This is the immuneACCESS table as TCRdb keeps it, with only in-frame sequences that have V and J called. A part of the clones is gone; compared with another copy, unresolved V genes explain less than half, and the rest is unexplained. The sample contains about 100,000 clones, less than 95% of them found a single time. The top ten constitute about 0.6% of the sample. Sequencing was carried out using Tregs sorted from blood. The receptors stem from a human donor in good health.

This clone was seen just once. The chain is built from TRBV2 and TRBJ2-1; TRBD2 matches 13 bases. Per the germline V gene, CDR1 is SNHLY and CDR2 is FYNNEI. This CDR3 has 18 amino acids. V was clipped by 1 base and J by 6 bases; unmatched bases: 9. CDR3 protein: CASSEGLLWTSGSNEQFF. In nucleotides, the CDR3 is TGTGCCAGCAGTGAAGGCCTGCTTTGGACTAGCGGGAGCAATGAGCAGTTCTTC.

The chain recombines TRBV30 with TRBJ1-1; D gene ambiguous. Looked up from germline, CDR1 is GTSNPN and CDR2 is SVGIG (reference sequence). V was pared by 5 bases and J by 1 base, with 14 bases between. This CDR3 spans 14 amino acids. CDR3 nucleotides: TGTGCCTGGGGCCCGTCTTCCCGGAACACTGAAGCTTTCTTT. It encodes CAWGPSSRNTEAFF. Full variable domain (rest looked up from reference TRBV30 and TRBJ1-1): SQTIHQWPATLVQPVGSPLSLECTVEGTSNPNLYWYRQAAGRGLQLLFYSVGIGQISSEVPQNLSASRPQDRQFILSSKKLLLSDSGFYLCAWGPSSRNTEAFFGQGTRLTVV.

The V and J genes are TRBV29-1 and TRBJ1-1; D might be TRBD1 (6 bases). The germline V gene has CDR1 SQVTM and CDR2 ANQGSEA. Trimming took off 3 bases at V and 6 bases at J, with 11 bases between the two ends. The CDR3 loop spans 12 amino acids. CDR3 residues: CSVEGGLPEAFF. The CDR3 DNA sequence: TGCAGCGTTGAGGGGGGCTTGCCTGAAGCTTTCTTT.

The chain has TRBV2 and TRBJ2-7, with D possibly matching TRBD2 (5 bases). Trimming took off 3 bases at V and 0 bases at J, with 6 bases between the two ends. This CDR3 contains 13 residues. The V gene's germline CDR1 is SNHLY and CDR2 FYNNEI. In nucleotides, the CDR3 is TGTGCCAGCAGTGAGGGGAGCTCCTACGAGCAGTACTTC. This gives the protein CASSEGSSYEQYF. Supplemented by reference TRBV2 and TRBJ2-7, the full variable domain reads EPEVTQTPSHQVTQMGQEVILRCVPISNHLYFYWYRQILGQKVEFLVSFYNNEISEKSEIFDDQFSVERPDGSNFTLKIRSTKLEDSAMYFCASSEGSSYEQYFGPGTRLTVT.

The chain has TRBV28 and TRBJ1-2; D is uncertain. V gave up 6 bases and J gave up 7 bases, with 27 bases separating them. In germline, CDR1 is MDHEN, CDR2 SYDVKM. The CDR3 loop spans 17 amino acids. CDR3 loop: CASSPTFLGRTSFGYTF. CDR3 in DNA: TGTGCCAGCAGCCCCACTTTTTTGGGCCGGACGAGTTTTGGCTACACCTTC.

This clone was counted once. CDR3 in amino acids: CASRNLGTSEAFF. CDR3 coding DNA: TGTGCCAGCCGAAACCTTGGTACAAGTGAAGCTTTCTTT. The chain is built from TRBV18 and TRBJ1-1; no clear D gene. V gave up 8 bases and J gave up 7 bases, with 17 bases separating them. Germline V gene data show CDR1 as KGHSH and CDR2 as LQKENI. The CDR3 is 13 residues long.

The chain has TRBV28 and TRBJ1-2; 10 bases align to TRBD1. CDR1 is MDHEN, CDR2 SYDVKM, per germline. J lost 7 bases, V lost 7 bases, and 9 bases had no gene match. The CDR3 covers 14 residues. Here the CDR3 reads CASIPGDRGRGYTF. The CDR3 nucleotides read TGTGCCAGCATCCCCGGGGACAGGGGTCGTGGCTACACCTTC.

This clone was observed a handful of times. The chain employs TRBV20-1 and TRBJ1-1, with D unclear. The germline V and J ends were trimmed by 8 bases and 7 bases, with 5 bases remaining between them. The V gene's germline CDR1 is DFQATT and CDR2 SNEGSKA (reference sequence). The CDR3 extends over 8 amino acids. In DNA form, the CDR3 reads TGCAGTCCCGGTGAAGCTTTCTTT. Translation: CSPGEAFF.

This chain connects TRBV6-1 to TRBJ1-2, with a tentative D call TRBD1 (5 bases). CDR1 and CDR2 from the germline V gene are MNHNS and SASEGT. The CDR3 runs 14 residues. Trimming removed 4 bases at V and 2 bases at J, with 11 bases between. CDR3 residues: CASSVGAGNYGYTF. The CDR3 DNA reads as TGTGCCAGCAGTGTGGGCGCAGGGAACTATGGCTACACCTTC.

As DNA, the CDR3 is TGTGCCAGCAGTACCCTCGGACAGGGATGGGCAGATACGCAGTATTTT. Protein: CASSTLGQGWADTQYF. This chain uses TRBV28 with TRBJ2-3; 8 bases are shared with TRBD1. The CDR3 has 16 residues. The J segment lost 4 bases and the V segment lost 5 bases, leaving 11 bases of the junction unmatched. In germline, CDR1 is MDHEN, CDR2 SYDVKM.

The rearrangement joins TRBV5-4 to TRBJ2-7; no reliable D call. The CDR3 is made up of 15 amino acids. Deletions cut 1 base from V and 3 bases from J, with 14 bases between. The germline V gene has CDR1 SGHNT and CDR2 YYREEE (reference sequence). CDR3 in DNA: TGTGCCAGCAGCTTGTCCAAAAAGAGCCGCTACGAGCAGTACTTC. The encoded protein is CASSLSKKSRYEQYF.

V is TRBV5-6 and J is TRBJ2-5, with D possibly being TRBD2 (5 bases). The CDR3 covers 13 residues. The germline gives CDR1 SGHDT, CDR2 YYEEEE. V was cut by 4 bases and J by 1 base, with 8 bases left in between. The CDR3 coding sequence is TGTGCCAGCAGCCGGGGTCCCCAAGAGACCCAGTACTTC. The encoded protein is CASSRGPQETQYF.

The CDR3 protein is CASSMQGQITGQYF. As DNA, the CDR3 is TGCGCCAGCAGTATGCAGGGTCAGATTACGGGGCAGTACTTC. The chain recombines TRBV5-1 with TRBJ2-7; possible D gene TRBD1, 5 bases. The CDR3 runs to 14 residues. Trimming removed 5 bases from V and 9 bases from J, with 21 bases in between. CDR1 is SGHRS, CDR2 YFSETQ, per germline. Full variable domain (remainder filled in from reference TRBV5-1 and TRBJ2-7): KAGVTQTPRYLIKTRGQQVTLSCSPISGHRSVSWYQQTPGQGLQFLFEYFSETQRNKGNFPGRFSGRQFSNSRSEMNVSTLELGDSALYLCASSMQGQITGQYFGPGTRLTVT.

This chain joins TRBV4-1 and TRBJ1-5; D ambiguous. The CDR3 spans 14 residues. V was clipped by 1 base and J by 6 bases, with 10 bases between them. Germline CDR1 MGHRA, CDR2 YSYEKL. This CDR3 reads CASSQVGGSQPQHF. CDR3 coding DNA: TGCGCCAGCAGCCAAGTCGGAGGGTCTCAGCCCCAGCATTTT.

This clone was recorded once. This chain connects TRBV7-9 to TRBJ2-7; D not resolved. The germline V gene has CDR1 SEHNR and CDR2 FQNEAQ (reference sequence). The CDR3 extends over 16 amino acids. The germline V and J ends were trimmed by 0 bases and 1 base, with 13 bases remaining between them. In nucleotides, the CDR3 is TGTGCCAGCAGCTTAGCCCTCTCCCGAGGATCCTACGAGCAGTACTTC. It yields the protein CASSLALSRGSYEQYF.

The rearrangement links TRBV7-9 to TRBJ1-2; D might be TRBD1 (5 bases). V was clipped by 1 base and J by 5 bases, with 11 bases between them. Looked up from germline, CDR1 is SEHNR and CDR2 is FQNEAQ (reference sequence). The CDR3 length is 14 residues. This CDR3 is CASSLVREGYGYTF. Here the CDR3 DNA reads TGTGCCAGCAGCTTAGTAAGGGAGGGGTATGGCTACACCTTC.

The genes are TRBV6-1 and TRBJ2-2; TRBD1 matches at 8 bases. The CDR3 spans 14 residues. Germline assignment: CDR1 MNHNS and CDR2 SASEGT. With 7 bases clipped from V and 5 bases from J, the junction kept 6 bases outside the gene matches. CDR3 nucleotide sequence: TGTGCCAGCATACTATGGACAGGGACCGGGGAGCTGTTTTTT. Translated, it gives CASILWTGTGELFF.

In regard to this clone: This specimen includes other DNA sequences encoding the same CDR3. This chain joins TRBV5-1 and TRBJ2-7, with 7 bases that match TRBD1. CDR1 is SGHRS and CDR2 is YFSETQ in the germline V gene. CDR3 length: 14 amino acids. J gave up 0 bases and V 4 bases, and 4 bases lay outside the gene matches. In nucleotides, the CDR3 is TGCGCCAGCAGCAGACAGGGAAGCTCCTACGAGCAGTACTTC. Translated: CASSRQGSSYEQYF.

J is TRBJ1-1 and V is TRBV9; D is unclear. Germline V gene lookup returns CDR1 SGDLS and CDR2 YYNGEE. V lost 1 base to trimming and J lost 3 bases, with 7 bases between them. This CDR3 has 13 residues. The CDR3 reads CASSVHLDTEAFF. The CDR3 DNA reads TGTGCCAGCAGCGTACATCTAGACACTGAAGCTTTCTTT.